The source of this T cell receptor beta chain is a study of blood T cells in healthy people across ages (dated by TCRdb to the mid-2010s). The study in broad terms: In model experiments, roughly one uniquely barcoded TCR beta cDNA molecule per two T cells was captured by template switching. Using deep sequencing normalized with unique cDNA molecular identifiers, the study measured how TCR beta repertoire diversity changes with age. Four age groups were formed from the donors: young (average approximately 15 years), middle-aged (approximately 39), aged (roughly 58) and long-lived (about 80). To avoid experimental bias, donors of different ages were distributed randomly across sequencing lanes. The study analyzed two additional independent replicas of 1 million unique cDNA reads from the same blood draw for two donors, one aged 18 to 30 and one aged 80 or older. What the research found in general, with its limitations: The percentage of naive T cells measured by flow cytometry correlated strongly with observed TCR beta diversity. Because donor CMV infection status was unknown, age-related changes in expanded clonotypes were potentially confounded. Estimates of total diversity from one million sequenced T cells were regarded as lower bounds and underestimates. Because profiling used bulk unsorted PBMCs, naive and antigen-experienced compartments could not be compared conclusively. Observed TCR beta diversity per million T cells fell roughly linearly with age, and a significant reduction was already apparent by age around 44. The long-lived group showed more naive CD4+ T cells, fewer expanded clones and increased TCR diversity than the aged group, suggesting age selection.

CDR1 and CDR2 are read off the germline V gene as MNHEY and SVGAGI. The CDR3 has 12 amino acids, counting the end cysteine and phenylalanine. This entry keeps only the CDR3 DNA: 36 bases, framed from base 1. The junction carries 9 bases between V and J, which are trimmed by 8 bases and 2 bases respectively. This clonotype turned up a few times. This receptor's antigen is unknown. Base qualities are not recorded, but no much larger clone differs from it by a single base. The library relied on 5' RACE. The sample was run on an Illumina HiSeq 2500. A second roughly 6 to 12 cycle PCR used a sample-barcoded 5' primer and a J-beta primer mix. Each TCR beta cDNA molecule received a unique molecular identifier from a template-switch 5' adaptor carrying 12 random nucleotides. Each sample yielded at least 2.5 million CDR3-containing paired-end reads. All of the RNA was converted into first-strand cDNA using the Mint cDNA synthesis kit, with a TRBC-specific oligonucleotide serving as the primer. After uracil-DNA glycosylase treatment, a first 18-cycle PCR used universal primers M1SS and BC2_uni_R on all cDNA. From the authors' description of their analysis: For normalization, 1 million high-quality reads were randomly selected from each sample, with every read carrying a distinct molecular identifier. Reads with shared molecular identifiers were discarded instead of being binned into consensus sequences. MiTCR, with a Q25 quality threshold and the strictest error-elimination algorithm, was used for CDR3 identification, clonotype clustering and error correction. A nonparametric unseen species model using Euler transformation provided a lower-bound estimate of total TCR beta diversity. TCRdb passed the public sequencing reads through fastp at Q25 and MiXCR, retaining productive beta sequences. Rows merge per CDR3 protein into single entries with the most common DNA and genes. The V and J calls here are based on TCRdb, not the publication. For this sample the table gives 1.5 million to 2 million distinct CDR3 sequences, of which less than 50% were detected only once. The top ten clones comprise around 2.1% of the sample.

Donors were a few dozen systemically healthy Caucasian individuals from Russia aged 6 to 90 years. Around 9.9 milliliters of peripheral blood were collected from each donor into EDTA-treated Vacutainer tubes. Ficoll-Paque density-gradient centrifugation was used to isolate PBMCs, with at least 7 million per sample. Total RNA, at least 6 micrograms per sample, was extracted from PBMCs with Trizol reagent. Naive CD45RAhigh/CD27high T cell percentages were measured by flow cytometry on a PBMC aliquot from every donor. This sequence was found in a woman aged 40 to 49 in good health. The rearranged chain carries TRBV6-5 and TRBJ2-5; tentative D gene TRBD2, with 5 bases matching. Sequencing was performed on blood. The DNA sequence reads TGTGCCAGCGGGGAGCGTCAAGAGACCCAGTACTTC. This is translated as CASGERQETQYF.